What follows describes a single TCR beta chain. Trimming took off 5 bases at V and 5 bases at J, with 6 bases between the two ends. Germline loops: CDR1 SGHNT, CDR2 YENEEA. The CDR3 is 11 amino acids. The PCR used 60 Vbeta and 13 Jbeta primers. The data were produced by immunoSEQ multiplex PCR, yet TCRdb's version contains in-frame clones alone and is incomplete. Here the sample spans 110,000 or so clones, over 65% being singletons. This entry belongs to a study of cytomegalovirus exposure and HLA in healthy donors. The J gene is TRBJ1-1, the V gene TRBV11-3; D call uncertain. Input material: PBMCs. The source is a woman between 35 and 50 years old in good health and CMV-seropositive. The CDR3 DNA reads TGTGCCAGCAGCCGGGAAACTGAAGCTTTCTTT. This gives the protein CASSRETEAFF.